These 15 T cell receptor beta chains were sequenced from one sample in a study of cytomegalovirus exposure and HLA in healthy donors. The PCR had 60 Vbeta and 13 Jbeta primers. Assay: immunoSEQ multiplex PCR; the TCRdb copy retains only in-frame clones and omits some. The data hold 160,000 or so clones, with 77% observed a single time. Sequencing was done on a sample of PBMCs. The receptors come from a woman aged 25 to 39 in good health and CMV-seronegative.

DNA of the CDR3: TGTGCCACCAGCAGAGATCGAGCCAGCCGGACATACACCTTC. As protein: CATSRDRASRTYTF. The chain has TRBV15 and TRBJ1-2, with D maybe TRBD1 (5 bases). V was pared by 0 bases and J by 11 bases, with 16 bases between. The CDR3 is 14 amino acids. Germline-derived CDR1 and CDR2 are LNHNV and YYDKDF (reference sequence).

This chain connects TRBV11-3 to TRBJ2-3, with 16 bases fitting TRBD2. Trimming removed 5 bases from V and 7 bases from J; junction bases left unmatched: 15. Germline V gene sequence: CDR1 SGHNT, CDR2 YENEEA. The CDR3 has 19 amino acids. The CDR3 nucleotides are TGTGCCAGCAGCGCTGGGACTAGCGGGGGGGCCGCGGCTAAGAATACGCAGTATTTT. Amino acids: CASSAGTSGGAAAKNTQYF.

This clone occurred once. The chain recombines TRBV10-3 with TRBJ1-4; maybe TRBD1 (5 bases). CDR1 and CDR2 from the germline V gene are ENHRY and SYGVKD. The CDR3 is made up of 16 amino acids. Trimming removed 0 bases from V and 8 bases from J, with 16 bases in between. The CDR3: CAISESWRGPGEKLFF. The CDR3 region has the DNA TGTGCCATCAGTGAGTCTTGGAGGGGACCGGGGGAAAAACTGTTTTTT.

This clone showed up just once. The chain combines TRBV5-4 with TRBJ2-3, with TRBD2 identical over 14 bases. With V trimmed by 4 bases and J by 0 bases, 4 bases remained unmatched. The CDR3 extends over 17 amino acids. Germline V lookup: CDR1 SGHNT, CDR2 YYREEE (reference sequence). In nucleotides, the CDR3 is TGTGCCAGCAGCGCCCGGACTAGCGGGGGGAGCACAGATACGCAGTATTTT. This codes for CASSARTSGGSTDTQYF.

In this sample, this clone turned up a few times. V and J are TRBV7-9 and TRBJ1-5, with D uncertain. This CDR3 comprises 15 residues. V shed 5 bases and J shed 5 bases, with 16 bases lying between them. Germline V gene sequence: CDR1 SEHNR, CDR2 FQNEAQ (reference sequence). The DNA of the CDR3 is TGTGCCAGCAGCCTAACGGCGGGCGGGGATCAGCCCCAGCATTTT. Encoded protein: CASSLTAGGDQPQHF.

V usage is TRBV10-3 and J usage is TRBJ1-5; D is ambiguous. CDR3 size: 13 residues. V gave up 8 bases and J gave up 1 base, with 9 bases separating them. The germline gives CDR1 ENHRY, CDR2 SYGVKD. The CDR3 protein is CAIGRQSNQPQHF. CDR3 coding DNA: TGTGCCATCGGCAGGCAGAGCAATCAGCCCCAGCATTTT.

The chain couples TRBV28 to TRBJ1-1; TRBD1 is a possible D gene (6 bases). The germline gives CDR1 MDHEN, CDR2 SYDVKM. This CDR3 spans 14 amino acids. Trimming took off 8 bases at V and 0 bases at J, with 13 bases between the two ends. This CDR3 reads CASCQGFMNTEAFF. The CDR3 nucleotides are TGTGCCAGCTGTCAGGGGTTCATGAACACTGAAGCTTTCTTT.

This sequence joins TRBV19 and TRBJ2-3, with a possible D match to TRBD2 (6 bases). Germline CDR1 and CDR2: LNHDA and SQIVND (reference sequence). This CDR3 region has 16 residues. V gave up 5 bases and J gave up 3 bases, with 18 bases separating them. The CDR3 here is CASSPQRAGRTDTQYF. CDR3 DNA sequence: TGTGCCAGTAGTCCTCAGCGGGCGGGGAGGACAGATACGCAGTATTTT.

This clone appeared a few times. This chain connects TRBV27 to TRBJ1-5, with 9 bases lining up with TRBD1. V dropped 4 bases and J dropped 1; count of bases not matched to a gene: 2. CDR1 and CDR2 from the germline V gene are MNHEY and SMNVEV (reference sequence). CDR3 length: 15 amino acids. For the CDR3, the DNA is TGTGCCAGCAGTTCCGGGACAGGGAGCAATCAGCCCCAGCATTTT. It specifies CASSSGTGSNQPQHF.

V and J are TRBV6-5 and TRBJ2-2, with 10 positions matching TRBD2. Germline values: CDR1 MNHEY, CDR2 SVGAGI. Trimming took 2 bases from V and 4 from J; bases not matched to a gene: 4. The CDR3 is made up of 16 amino acids. The CDR3 DNA is TGTGCCAGCAGTTACCGAGCGGGGGGGAGCACCGGGGAGCTGTTTTTT. This encodes CASSYRAGGSTGELFF.

V and J are TRBV11-2 and TRBJ1-3, with D unresolved. The CDR3 spans 16 residues. The V gene lost 5 bases and the J gene lost 1 base, with 15 bases spanning the gap. In germline, CDR1 is SGHAT, CDR2 FQNNGV. The DNA for the CDR3 is TGTGCCAGCAGCCCGTGGGCACTTGGGTCTGGAAACACCATATATTTT. It translates to CASSPWALGSGNTIYF.

The genes are TRBV5-1 and TRBJ1-5; 9 bases align to TRBD1. Per germline, CDR1 SGHRS and CDR2 YFSETQ. The CDR3 is 15 residues long. The ends lost 3 bases at V and 8 bases at J; junction bases unmatched: 9. The CDR3 region has the DNA TGCGCCAGCAGCTGGGGCGGGACAGGGTGGGAGCCCCAGCATTTT. Its translation: CASSWGGTGWEPQHF. Full variable domain (rest looked up from reference TRBV5-1 and TRBJ1-5): KAGVTQTPRYLIKTRGQQVTLSCSPISGHRSVSWYQQTPGQGLQFLFEYFSETQRNKGNFPGRFSGRQFSNSRSEMNVSTLELGDSALYLCASSWGGTGWEPQHFGDGTRLSIL.

This chain links TRBV5-5 with TRBJ2-3; D is perhaps TRBD2 (5 bases). CDR1 is SGHKS, CDR2 YYEKEE, per germline (reference sequence). The CDR3 sequence is 13 residues long. Trimming removed 0 bases at V and 4 bases at J, with 6 bases between. The CDR3 reads CASSLAGADTQYF. Written as DNA, the CDR3 is TGTGCCAGCAGCTTGGCCGGGGCAGATACGCAGTATTTT.

This chain uses TRBV7-8 with TRBJ2-5; 9 positions match TRBD1. The CDR3 spans 12 residues. With V trimmed by 5 bases and J by 11 bases, 6 bases remained unmatched. Looked up from germline, CDR1 is SGHVS and CDR2 is FQNEAQ. The CDR3 DNA is TGTGCCAGCAGCCCGGGACAGGGAAAGCAGTACTTC. Translating gives CASSPGQGKQYF.

The chain has TRBV6-5 and TRBJ2-7; maybe TRBD2 (7 bases). Per the germline V gene, CDR1 is MNHEY and CDR2 is SVGAGI. Between the trimmed V and J ends, which lost 2 bases and 3 bases, there was a span of 11 bases. The CDR3 covers 14 residues. CDR3 amino acids: CASSYGRGGYEQYF. DNA for the CDR3: TGTGCCAGCAGTTACGGTAGGGGGGGCTACGAGCAGTACTTC.